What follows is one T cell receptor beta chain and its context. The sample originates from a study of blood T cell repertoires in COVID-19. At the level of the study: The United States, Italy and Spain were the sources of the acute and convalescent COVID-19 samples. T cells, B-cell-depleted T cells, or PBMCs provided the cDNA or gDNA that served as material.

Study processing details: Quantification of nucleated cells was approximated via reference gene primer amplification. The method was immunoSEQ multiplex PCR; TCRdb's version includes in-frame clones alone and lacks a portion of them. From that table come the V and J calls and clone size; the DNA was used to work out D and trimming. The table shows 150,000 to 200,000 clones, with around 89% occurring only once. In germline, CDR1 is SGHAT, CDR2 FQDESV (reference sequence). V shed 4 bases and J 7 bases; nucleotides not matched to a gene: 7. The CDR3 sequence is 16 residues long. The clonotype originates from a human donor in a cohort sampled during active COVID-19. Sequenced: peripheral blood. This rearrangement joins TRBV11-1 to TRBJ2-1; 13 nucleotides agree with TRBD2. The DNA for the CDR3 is TGTGCCAGCAGCTCCTACAGACTAGCGGGGGGTAATGAGCAGTTCTTC. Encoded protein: CASSSYRLAGGNEQFF.